One and the same sample provided the 21 T cell receptor beta chains below, sequenced in a study of blood T cells in healthy people across ages. For the second PCR, which ran for about 6 to 11 cycles, a sample-barcoded 5' primer and a J-beta primer mix were used. TCRdb recomputed calls from the 5' RACE reads with MiXCR, one row per CDR3 protein. The sample yields approximately 1,000,000 distinct CDR3 sequences, more than 30% seen once. Sequenced input: blood. The receptors originated from a young man in good health.

Ten or more counts support this clonotype. The chain is built from TRBV20-1 and TRBJ2-3, with D hard to call. Per the germline V gene, CDR1 is DFQATT and CDR2 is SNEGSKA (reference sequence). This CDR3 is built from 12 residues. Trimming pared 6 bases from V and 3 bases from J, leaving 10 bases between. CDR3 sequence reads: CSALGPTDTQYF. Written as DNA, the CDR3 is TGCAGTGCCCTCGGACCTACAGATACGCAGTATTTT.

This clonotype appeared a few times. The chain combines TRBV7-8 with TRBJ2-3; the match to TRBD1 covers 8 bases. Germline assignment: CDR1 SGHVS and CDR2 FQNEAQ. CDR3 length equals 18 residues. With 5 bases clipped from V and 2 bases from J, the junction kept 15 bases outside the gene matches. The CDR3 spells CASSQHWTGLLSTDTQYF. DNA of the CDR3: TGTGCCAGCAGCCAACATTGGACAGGGCTACTCTCCACAGATACGCAGTATTTT.

The chain has TRBV29-1 and TRBJ2-5; maybe TRBD2 (5 bases). Germline values: CDR1 SQVTM, CDR2 ANQGSEA. CDR3 length equals 14 residues. Trimming took 1 base from V and 11 from J, leaving 20 bases between them. CDR3 amino acids: CSVEGREPGNEQYF. DNA of the CDR3: TGCAGCGTTGAAGGACGGGAACCGGGTAATGAGCAGTACTTC. Using reference TRBV29-1 and TRBJ2-5 for the parts outside the CDR3, the full variable domain is SAVISQKPSRDICQRGTSLTIQCQVDSQVTMMFWYRQQPGQSLTLIATANQGSEATYESGFVIDKFPISRPNLTFSTLTVSNMSPEDSSIYLCSVEGREPGNEQYFGPGTRLLVL.

This clonotype showed up just a few times. V and J are TRBV12-3 or TRBV12-4 and TRBJ1-4, with a possible D match to TRBD1 (5 bases). The CDR3 runs 16 residues. V was cut by 6 bases and J by 0 bases, with 14 bases left in between. The CDR3 nucleotides read TGTGCCAGCAGCTCTACTCAGGGTGCAACTAATGAAAAACTGTTTTTT. Protein product: CASSSTQGATNEKLFF.

This clonotype was counted between two and nine times. V usage is TRBV7-2 and J usage is TRBJ1-1; maybe TRBD1 (5 bases). The V end was cut by 5 bases, the J end by 4 bases, with 14 bases between. CDR1 is SGHTA and CDR2 is FQGNSA in the germline V gene. CDR3 length: 14 residues. The CDR3, as DNA: TGTGCCAGCAGCCCCGGGGGGAAAAGCACTGAAGCTTTCTTT. It codes for CASSPGGKSTEAFF.

The chain is built from TRBV4-3 and TRBJ1-4, with 11 bases matching TRBD1. Losses at the gene ends were 4 bases for V and 0 bases for J; bases not matched to a gene: 7. Looked up from germline, CDR1 is LGHNA and CDR2 is YSLEER. CDR3 length equals 18 residues. The chain's CDR3 is CASSLRDRGTATNEKLFF. In nucleotides, the CDR3 is TGCGCCAGCAGCCTCCGGGACAGGGGGACCGCAACTAATGAAAAACTGTTTTTT.

The chain combines TRBV3-1 with TRBJ2-1, with 8 nucleotides matching TRBD2. The germline V gene encodes CDR1 LGHDT and CDR2 YNNKEL (reference sequence). The ends lost 0 bases at V and 4 bases at J; junction bases unmatched: 11. The CDR3 is 18 residues long. DNA for the CDR3: TGTGCCAGCAGCCAAGATTGGTCGGATAGCGGGGCTTACAATGAGCAGTTCTTC. Translating gives CASSQDWSDSGAYNEQFF.

V usage is TRBV2 and J usage is TRBJ2-7; the D call may be TRBD1 or TRBD2 (5 bases each). CDR3 length equals 16 residues. V was trimmed by 1 base and J by 5 bases, leaving 18 bases between them. The germline CDR1 and CDR2 sequences are SNHLY and FYNNEI. CDR3 DNA: TGTGCCAGCAGTGAAGATGAGGGGACGAGGCCGGACGAGCAGTACTTC. Amino acid sequence: CASSEDEGTRPDEQYF.

J is TRBJ1-2 and V is TRBV4-3; no reliable D call. CDR1 and CDR2 (germline): LGHNA, YSLEER. This CDR3 contains 15 residues. V lost 1 base to trimming and J lost 0 bases, with 9 bases between them. The chain's CDR3 is CASSQVLNTNYGYTF. The CDR3 region has the DNA TGCGCCAGCAGCCAAGTTCTGAACACTAACTATGGCTACACCTTC.

In this sample, this clonotype turned up a few times. V is TRBV11-2 and J is TRBJ2-1; TRBD1 matches at 10 bases. Germline CDR1 SGHAT, CDR2 FQNNGV. V lost 5 bases, J lost 2 bases, and 3 bases stayed unmatched. There are 15 residues in the CDR3. The CDR3 DNA reads TGTGCCAGCAGCAGGACAGGGGGGCCCTACAATGAGCAGTTCTTC. Translation: CASSRTGGPYNEQFF.

The chain links TRBV12-3 or TRBV12-4 to TRBJ1-2; 8 bases fit TRBD1. The trim removed 5 bases at V and 9 bases at J, leaving 8 bases unmatched. The CDR3 is made up of 13 amino acids. As DNA, the CDR3 is TGTGCCAGCAGTCCAGGACAGGGTGTAAGCTACACCTTC. Its translation is CASSPGQGVSYTF.

This clonotype was seen a handful of times. The chain couples TRBV20-1 to TRBJ2-3, with D unresolved. Germline CDR1 DFQATT, CDR2 SNEGSKA (reference sequence). The CDR3 loop spans 11 amino acids. V was trimmed by 6 bases and J by 3 bases, leaving 7 bases between them. The CDR3 DNA sequence: TGCAGTGCCTTTGGTACAGATACGCAGTATTTT. Protein: CSAFGTDTQYF.

This chain joins TRBV20-1 and TRBJ2-4; D perhaps matches TRBD2 (6 bases). Germline assignment: CDR1 DFQATT and CDR2 SNEGSKA (reference sequence). The CDR3 is 16 amino acids. Deletions cut 0 bases from V and 0 bases from J, with 12 bases between. CDR3 amino acids: CSARDPGALAKNIQYF. In nucleotides, the CDR3 is TGCAGTGCTAGAGATCCGGGAGCCTTAGCCAAAAACATTCAGTACTTC.

Concerning this clonotype: The junction shows a germline mismatch at one end, possibly a read error. The chain is built from TRBV2 and TRBJ2-1; tentative D call: TRBD2 (6 bases). The CDR3 runs to 14 residues. In germline, CDR1 is SNHLY, CDR2 FYNNEI. The CDR3 sequence: CASRDRDFYSEQFF. CDR3 coding DNA: TGTGCCAGCAGGGACCGGGACTTCTACAGTGAGCAGTTCTTC.

The rearrangement uses TRBV12-3 or TRBV12-4 and TRBJ1-1, with D possibly matching TRBD1 (5 bases). The CDR3 consists of 16 residues. V was trimmed by 8 bases and J by 0 bases, leaving 19 bases between them. The CDR3 sequence: CASGRSVGTMNTEAFF. As DNA, the CDR3 is TGTGCCAGCGGCAGATCAGTAGGGACGATGAACACTGAAGCTTTCTTT.

This rearrangement joins TRBV5-1 to TRBJ1-1, with unresolved D. Germline V gives CDR1 SGHRS, CDR2 YFSETQ. The germline V and J ends were trimmed by 4 bases and 5 bases, with 18 bases remaining between them. The CDR3 consists of 15 residues. CDR3 residues: CASSITTDGRTEAFF. CDR3 sequence (DNA): TGCGCCAGCAGCATTACGACGGACGGCCGGACTGAAGCTTTCTTT.

In its sample, this clonotype was seen a few times. The genes are TRBV10-3 and TRBJ1-1, with D possibly TRBD1 on 5 matching bases. With 3 bases removed from V and 5 bases from J, the gap between germline ends came to 19 bases. The CDR3 sequence is 16 residues long. Germline lookup yields CDR1 ENHRY and CDR2 SYGVKD. CDR3 in amino acids: CAISDHPRDVGTEAFF. The CDR3 nucleotides are TGTGCCATCAGTGACCACCCTCGGGACGTGGGGACTGAAGCTTTCTTT.

The chain uses TRBV4-3 and TRBJ1-1; no clear D gene. Trimming cost V 4 bases and J 1 base, with 10 bases left between them. The CDR3 is 14 residues long. Germline values: CDR1 LGHNA, CDR2 YSLEER. The CDR3 region has the DNA TGCGCCAGCAGCCGGGTACTATCGAACACTGAAGCTTTCTTT. This sequence encodes CASSRVLSNTEAFF.

V and J are TRBV28 and TRBJ2-1; perhaps D is TRBD1 or TRBD2 (5 bases each). Trimming cost V 3 bases and J 9 bases, with 12 bases left between them. Looked up from germline, CDR1 is MDHEN and CDR2 is SYDVKM. The length of the CDR3 is 13 residues. DNA for the CDR3: TGTGCCAGCAGTTTTAGGGGTCGGGGTGAGCAGTTCTTC. This encodes CASSFRGRGEQFF.

The rearrangement uses TRBV4-1 and TRBJ2-1; D unclear. This CDR3 contains 14 residues. The V end was cut by 7 bases, the J end by 3 bases, with 13 bases between. Per the germline V gene, CDR1 is MGHRA and CDR2 is YSYEKL. The chain's CDR3 is CASTSDPNYNEQFF. In DNA form, the CDR3 reads TGCGCCAGCACCTCGGACCCCAACTACAATGAGCAGTTCTTC.

This clonotype appeared many times. The chain has TRBV27 and TRBJ1-2; 11 bases align to TRBD1. J was trimmed by 12 bases and V by 5 bases; bases with no gene match: 8. Germline CDR1 reads MNHEY; CDR2 reads SMNVEV (reference sequence). This CDR3 region has 13 residues. The CDR3 DNA is TGTGCCAGCAGTCACGGACAGGGGGCAAGGGACACCTTC. Its protein is CASSHGQGARDTF.